This entry lists 7 T cell receptor beta chains sequenced from one sample in a study of post-analysis software for immune sequencing data. Study outcomes and limitations: About five TRBV segments (TRBV5-6, TRBV5-1 and TRBV20-1 among them) occurred more frequently in patients than in controls.

Their antigens are not known. Every TCR beta cDNA library bore unique molecular identifiers. From the PCR reads, TCRdb called clonotypes with MiXCR, one entry per CDR3 protein. The sample has hundreds of thousands of distinct CDR3 sequences, 40% to 50% seen once. Sequencing was carried out using blood. The receptors here all came from a girl between 5 and 17 years old with multiple sclerosis.

The rearrangement links TRBV29-1 to TRBJ2-3; 8 positions match TRBD2. The germline V gene encodes CDR1 SQVTM and CDR2 ANQGSEA. V shed 7 bases, J shed 8 bases, and the junction held 14 bases outside the gene matches. The CDR3 sequence is 14 residues long. The CDR3 sequence: CSAVPSGFTLTQYF. The CDR3 coding sequence is TGCAGCGCCGTTCCTAGCGGGTTTACTCTTACGCAGTATTTT.

This clonotype was counted ten times or more. The chain is built from TRBV12-3 or TRBV12-4 and TRBJ2-7, with D possibly called TRBD1 or TRBD2 (5 bases each). The ends were cut back, 8 bases at V and 0 bases at J, with 8 bases in the middle. CDR3 length equals 12 residues. CDR3: CASRDGSYEQYF. DNA of the CDR3: TGTGCCAGCCGGGACGGCTCCTACGAGCAGTACTTC.

This clonotype was recorded a few times. The chain carries TRBV7-2 and TRBJ2-1; TRBD2 matches 7 bases. This CDR3 spans 15 amino acids. The germline V gene has CDR1 SGHTA and CDR2 FQGNSA. Trimming removed 5 bases from V and 6 bases from J; junction bases left unmatched: 10. CDR3 in amino acids: CASSPSGGSVNEQFF. CDR3 nucleotides: TGTGCCAGCAGCCCCAGCGGCGGGAGTGTCAATGAGCAGTTCTTC. The full variable domain, its missing parts supplied by reference TRBV7-2 and TRBJ2-1, is GAGVSQSPSNKVTEKGKDVELRCDPISGHTALYWYRQSLGQGLEFLIYFQGNSAPDKSGLPSDRFSAERTGGSVSTLTIQRTQQEDSAVYLCASSPSGGSVNEQFFGPGTRLTVL.

The V and J genes are TRBV29-1 and TRBJ2-3, with D possibly being TRBD1 (5 bases). The CDR3 length is 13 residues. The V gene's germline CDR1 is SQVTM and CDR2 ANQGSEA. V lost 6 bases and J 0 bases, leaving 10 bases between the germline ends. DNA for the CDR3: TGCAGCGTCTTACAGGACAGCACAGATACGCAGTATTTT. Protein sequence: CSVLQDSTDTQYF.

V and J are TRBV5-1 and TRBJ2-7; TRBD1 matches 9 bases. The ends lost 4 bases at V and 3 bases at J; junction bases unmatched: 8. Germline CDR1 is SGHRS and CDR2 is YFSETQ. This CDR3 is built from 15 residues. CDR3 residues: CASSLTGTGLYEQYF. The DNA of the CDR3 is TGCGCCAGCAGCCTCACCGGGACAGGGCTCTACGAGCAGTACTTC.

This clonotype was seen a few times. The V call is TRBV12-3 or TRBV12-4, the J call TRBJ2-5; 7 nucleotides agree with TRBD1. V was pared by 6 bases and J by 5 bases, with 6 bases of the junction left unmatched. There are 13 residues in the CDR3. CDR3 region: CASSWDSDETQYF. The CDR3, as DNA: TGTGCCAGCAGCTGGGACAGCGACGAGACCCAGTACTTC.

V gene TRBV6-6 combines with J gene TRBJ2-7; 8 positions match TRBD1. Germline trimming cut 2 bases from V and 2 bases from J; bases unmatched to any gene: 5. The germline V gene has CDR1 MNHNY and CDR2 SVGAGI (reference sequence). The CDR3 length is 15 residues. The CDR3 nucleotides read TGTGCCAGCAGTTACACCCAGGGGGCAACCTACGAGCAGTACTTC. The encoded protein is CASSYTQGATYEQYF.